These 20 T cell receptor beta chains came from one sample sequenced in a study of cytomegalovirus exposure and HLA in healthy donors. The primer mix had 60 Vbeta and 13 Jbeta primers. Assay: immunoSEQ multiplex PCR; the TCRdb copy retains only in-frame clones and omits some. The table shows 110,000 or so clones, with roughly 76% occurring only once. Sequencing was performed on PBMCs. The receptors here all came from a middle-aged man in good health and CMV-seropositive.

The rearrangement links TRBV6-5 to TRBJ1-4; the match to TRBD1 covers 8 bases. The V segment lost 6 bases and the J segment 7 bases; nucleotides outside the gene matches: 7. Germline CDR1 reads MNHEY; CDR2 reads SVGAGI. The CDR3 consists of 14 residues. CDR3 coding DNA: TGTGCCAGCAGCCCCGACAGGGGCCGTGAAAAACTGTTTTTT. Its translation: CASSPDRGREKLFF.

This clone was picked up one time. Other DNA sequences from this sample encode an identical CDR3 as well. The rearrangement links TRBV6-6 to TRBJ1-5; perhaps TRBD1 as D (6 bases). The CDR3 extends over 15 amino acids. V lost 2 bases and J 6 bases, leaving 14 bases between the germline ends. Germline V lookup: CDR1 MNHNY, CDR2 SVGAGI (reference sequence). The CDR3 nucleotides are TGTGCCAGCAGTTACGGGACCCGAGGGGGTCAGCCCCAGCATTTT. It codes for CASSYGTRGGQPQHF.

J is TRBJ2-7 and V is TRBV6-5; 8 bases are shared with TRBD1. The length of the CDR3 is 13 residues. V shed 2 bases and J 3 bases; nucleotides not matched to a gene: 0. Germline CDR1 MNHEY, CDR2 SVGAGI. The CDR3 loop is CASSYGTGYEQYF. The CDR3 nucleotides read TGTGCCAGCAGTTACGGGACAGGCTACGAGCAGTACTTC.

This clone was counted between two and nine times. This chain joins TRBV7-2 and TRBJ2-7, with TRBD1 identical over 8 bases. This CDR3 has 15 amino acids. V trimming: 5 bases; J trimming: 7 bases; junction bases outside the gene matches: 13. Germline values: CDR1 SGHTA, CDR2 FQGNSA. This chain's CDR3 is CASSLTGTGPREQYF. CDR3 in DNA: TGTGCCAGCAGCCTAACCGGGACAGGTCCCCGGGAGCAGTACTTC. Looking up the rest from reference TRBV7-2 and TRBJ2-7 gives the full variable domain: GAGVSQSPSNKVTEKGKDVELRCDPISGHTALYWYRQSLGQGLEFLIYFQGNSAPDKSGLPSDRFSAERTGGSVSTLTIQRTQQEDSAVYLCASSLTGTGPREQYFGPGTRLTVT.

The V and J genes are TRBV25-1 and TRBJ1-2, with D uncertain. The CDR3 sequence is 14 residues long. CDR1 and CDR2 from the germline V gene are MGHDK and SYGVNS. Trimming left V 4 bases short and J 8 bases short, with 17 bases between. The CDR3 nucleotides are TGTGCCAGCAGTGCCCCCCGTTCAACGGGAGGCTACACCTTC. Translating gives CASSAPRSTGGYTF.

The chain employs TRBV27 and TRBJ2-5; 8 bases align to TRBD1. The CDR3 length is 19 residues. V shed 1 base, J shed 5 bases, and the junction held 18 bases outside the gene matches. The germline V gene encodes CDR1 MNHEY and CDR2 SMNVEV (reference sequence). CDR3 sequence: CASSLFATSSTGVGETQYF. The CDR3 DNA follows: TGTGCCAGCAGTTTATTCGCGACCAGCTCGACAGGGGTGGGGGAGACCCAGTACTTC.

The V call is TRBV6-6, the J call TRBJ1-5; the D gene is possibly TRBD1 (6 bases). Germline lookup yields CDR1 MNHNY and CDR2 SVGAGI (reference sequence). The V end lost 7 bases, the J end lost 3 bases, and 16 bases lay between the germline ends. This CDR3 is built from 15 residues. The CDR3 protein is CASTTEGGVNQPQHF. Written as DNA, the CDR3 is TGTGCCAGCACTACTGAGGGGGGGGTCAATCAGCCCCAGCATTTT.

This clone was found a few times. The chain recombines TRBV10-3 with TRBJ2-5; possibly TRBD1 for D (6 bases). V lost 11 bases and J lost 4, with 17 bases in between. The V gene's germline CDR1 is ENHRY and CDR2 SYGVKD. This CDR3 is 13 amino acids long. The CDR3: CAGSPGQPETQYF. The CDR3 nucleotides read TGTGCCGGGAGCCCGGGACAACCAGAGACCCAGTACTTC.

CDR3 region: CASSWTGQLEAFF. As DNA, the CDR3 is TGTGCCAGCAGTTGGACGGGACAACTTGAAGCTTTCTTT. This sequence joins TRBV11-2 and TRBJ1-1; tentative D call: TRBD1 (6 bases). Germline assignment: CDR1 SGHAT and CDR2 FQNNGV. CDR3 size: 13 residues. V gave up 6 bases and J gave up 7 bases, with 15 bases separating them.

This clone was seen only once. Germline is not matched at one junction end, which may reflect a read error. The CDR3 coding sequence is TGTGCCAGCAGCCCGGGGGGCGTTTGGGGGTTT. This translates into CASSPGGVWGF. This rearrangement joins TRBV7-9 to TRBJ2-3; maybe TRBD2 (7 bases). The germline V gene has CDR1 SEHNR and CDR2 FQNEAQ (reference sequence). The CDR3 length is 11 residues.

This clone was detected only once. This chain connects TRBV19 to TRBJ2-2; D unresolved. The CDR3 contains 15 residues. Deletions cut 5 bases from V and 1 base from J, with 11 bases between. Per the germline V gene, CDR1 is LNHDA and CDR2 is SQIVND (reference sequence). The CDR3 DNA follows: TGTGCCAGTAGTCCCACTGGTCTGAACACCGGGGAGCTGTTTTTT. This encodes CASSPTGLNTGELFF.

As concerns this clone: The sample contains more than one DNA sequence encoding this CDR3. CDR3 coding DNA: TGTGCCAGCAGCCATGACAGCTACGAGCAGTACTTC. Amino acids: CASSHDSYEQYF. This chain connects TRBV25-1 to TRBJ2-7; TRBD1 is a possible D gene (5 bases). This CDR3 contains 12 residues. Between the trimmed V and J ends, which lost 6 bases and 3 bases, there was a span of 9 bases. Per germline, CDR1 MGHDK and CDR2 SYGVNS.

This clone was counted at least ten times. The chain employs TRBV2 and TRBJ1-5; 9 nucleotides agree with TRBD1. This CDR3 contains 13 residues. V lost 5 bases to trimming and J lost 7 bases; unmatched junction nucleotides: 3. The germline V gene has CDR1 SNHLY and CDR2 FYNNEI. CDR3: CASSRQGGQPQHF. The CDR3 region has the DNA TGTGCCAGCAGTAGACAGGGGGGCCAGCCCCAGCATTTT.

With respect to this clone: The germline gene is not matched at one end of the junction; a read error may be the cause. In the same sample, other DNA sequences code for this CDR3. This chain connects TRBV28 to TRBJ1-1, with no clear D. The CDR3 totals 17 residues. The germline V gene encodes CDR1 MDHEN and CDR2 SYDVKM. The CDR3 reads CASLIPSEGGMNTEAFF. The CDR3, as DNA: TGTGCCAGCCTAATTCCTTCTGAGGGTGGCATGAACACTGAAGCTTTTTTT.

This chain links TRBV7-2 with TRBJ1-5, with D possibly TRBD1 on 6 matching bases. CDR3 length equals 16 residues. The germline V gene encodes CDR1 SGHTA and CDR2 FQGNSA. The ends were cut back, 1 base at V and 7 bases at J, with 17 bases in the middle. The CDR3 region is CASSLGGQGWAQPQHF. DNA of the CDR3: TGTGCCAGCAGCTTAGGGGGGCAGGGGTGGGCCCAGCCCCAGCATTTT.

This clone was found once. The chain has TRBV5-1 and TRBJ1-1; D remains ambiguous. The CDR3 consists of 12 residues. Germline V gives CDR1 SGHRS, CDR2 YFSETQ. The germline V and J ends were trimmed by 7 bases and 0 bases, with 7 bases remaining between them. The CDR3 nucleotides read TGCGCCAGCTCCCGGGTGAACACTGAAGCTTTCTTT. Translating it yields CASSRVNTEAFF.

The CDR3 protein is CASSLRRGEGNEQFF. The CDR3 nucleotides are TGTGCCAGCAGCTTAAGGCGGGGGGAGGGCAATGAGCAGTTCTTC. The rearrangement joins TRBV7-7 to TRBJ2-1, with TRBD2 matching 8 bases. V lost 2 bases to trimming and J lost 6 bases; unmatched junction nucleotides: 6. The V gene's germline CDR1 is SSHAT and CDR2 FNYEAQ (reference sequence). The CDR3 spans 15 residues.

The chain employs TRBV7-6 and TRBJ2-7; 13 nucleotides agree with TRBD2. This CDR3 contains 17 residues. Germline-derived CDR1 and CDR2 are SGHVS and FNYEAQ. J lost 4 bases, V lost 5 bases, and 11 bases had no gene match. The CDR3 DNA follows: TGTGCCAGCAGCACACCGAGACTAGCGGGGGGCGGGTACGAGCAGTACTTC. Amino acids: CASSTPRLAGGGYEQYF.

The chain carries TRBV5-1 and TRBJ2-7; no reliable D call. Trimming shortened V by 2 bases and J by 5 bases, and 8 bases separated the two germline ends. CDR3 length equals 12 residues. CDR1 and CDR2 (germline): SGHRS, YFSETQ. The CDR3, as DNA: TGCGCCAGCAGCTTCTCCCTTGACGAGCAGTACTTC. As protein: CASSFSLDEQYF.

CDR3 in amino acids: CASRLSGTQPYEQYF. CDR3 nucleotides: TGTGCCAGCAGACTTAGCGGGACCCAACCCTACGAGCAGTACTTC. This sequence joins TRBV11-1 and TRBJ2-7; 8 bases are a match to TRBD2. Trimming cost V 6 bases and J 2 bases; bases outside gene matches: 9. Germline-derived CDR1 and CDR2 are SGHAT and FQDESV (reference sequence). The CDR3 covers 15 residues.